This TCR beta chain was retrieved from a study of shared clonotypes between healthy human individuals. CD45RO-negative CD8 cells positively selected for CCR7 made up the naive population, which excluded terminally differentiated effector memory CD45RA+ cells. The table came from immunoSEQ multiplex PCR; TCRdb's copy has only in-frame clones and leaves some out. The sample includes about 590,000 clones, 95% to 96% of them seen just once. Germline V CDR1 and CDR2: SGHKS, YYEKEE (reference sequence). Trimming left V 0 bases short and J 1 base short, with 11 bases between. The CDR3 has 15 residues. The sequencing sample was made of naive CD8+ T cells sorted from blood. The sequence came from a woman in her twenties or thirties in good health. The V and J genes are TRBV5-5 and TRBJ2-7; TRBD2 might be the D (6 bases). CDR3 region: CASSLAPGESYEQYF. CDR3 sequence (DNA): TGTGCCAGCAGCTTGGCCCCGGGAGAGTCCTACGAGCAGTACTTC.